This T cell receptor (beta chain) originates from a study of T cells in Graves' hyperthyroidism and ophthalmopathy. The study left out patients who had uncontrolled infection, other autoimmune disease, pregnancy or lactation. Fresh peripheral blood, 10 ml, yielded the PBMCs. The CDR3 runs 15 residues. The germline V gene encodes CDR1 SGHAT and CDR2 FQNNGV. J lost 6 bases, V lost 1 base, and 5 bases had no gene match. Regarding the study as a whole: A median around 6 months before onset, the model predicted ophthalmopathy. Expanded thyroid clonotypes (above 0.001) were mostly also found in blood.

Concerning this clonotype itself: Its antigen is currently unknown.

Amplified regions were TCR beta CDR3 sequences from RNA transcripts. Primed by the HTBI set, a first-round RT-PCR was run on the TCR CDR3. MiXCR, run by TCRdb on the multiplex PCR reads, gives a single entry per CDR3 protein. This table holds over 300,000 distinct CDR3 sequences, about 14% found once. This rearrangement joins TRBV11-2 to TRBJ2-2; 7 nucleotides line up with TRBD1. The receptor comes from a woman in her sixties or seventies with Graves' hyperthyroidism. The sequencing input was blood. Written as DNA, the CDR3 is TGTGCCAGCAGCTTAGCAGGGGGAGTCGCCGGGGAGCTGTTTTTT. Its translation is CASSLAGGVAGELFF.